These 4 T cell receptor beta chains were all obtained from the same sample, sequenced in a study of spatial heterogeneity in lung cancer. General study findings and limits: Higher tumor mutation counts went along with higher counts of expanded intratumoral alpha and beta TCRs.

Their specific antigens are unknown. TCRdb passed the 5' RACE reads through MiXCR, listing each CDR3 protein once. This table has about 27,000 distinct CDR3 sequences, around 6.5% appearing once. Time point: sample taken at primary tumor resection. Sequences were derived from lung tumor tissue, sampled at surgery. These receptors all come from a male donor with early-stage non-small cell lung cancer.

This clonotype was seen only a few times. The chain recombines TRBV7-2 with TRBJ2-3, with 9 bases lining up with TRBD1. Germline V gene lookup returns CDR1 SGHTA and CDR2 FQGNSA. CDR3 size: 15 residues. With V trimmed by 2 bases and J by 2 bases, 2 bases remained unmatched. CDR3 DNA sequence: TGTGCCAGCAGCTTAAGGACAGGGGTCACAGATACGCAGTATTTT. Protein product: CASSLRTGVTDTQYF.

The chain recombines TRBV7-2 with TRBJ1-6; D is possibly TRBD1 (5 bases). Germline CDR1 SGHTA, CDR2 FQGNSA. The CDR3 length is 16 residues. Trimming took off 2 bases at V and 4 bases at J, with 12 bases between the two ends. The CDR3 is CASSLRAGTYNSPLHF. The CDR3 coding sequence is TGTGCCAGCAGCTTAAGGGCAGGGACTTATAATTCACCCCTCCACTTT.

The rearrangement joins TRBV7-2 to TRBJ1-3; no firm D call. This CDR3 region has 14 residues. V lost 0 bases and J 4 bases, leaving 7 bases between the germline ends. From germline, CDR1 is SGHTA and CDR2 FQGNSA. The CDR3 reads CASSLAGTGNTIYF. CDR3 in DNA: TGTGCCAGCAGCTTAGCTGGAACCGGAAACACCATATATTTT.

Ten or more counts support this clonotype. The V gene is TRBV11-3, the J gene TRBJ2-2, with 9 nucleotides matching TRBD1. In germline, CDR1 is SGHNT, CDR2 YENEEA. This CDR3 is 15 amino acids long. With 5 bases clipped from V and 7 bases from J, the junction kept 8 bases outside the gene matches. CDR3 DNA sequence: TGTGCCAGCAGCCCAGGGGACAGGGCTGGCGGGGAGCTGTTTTTT. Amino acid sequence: CASSPGDRAGGELFF.